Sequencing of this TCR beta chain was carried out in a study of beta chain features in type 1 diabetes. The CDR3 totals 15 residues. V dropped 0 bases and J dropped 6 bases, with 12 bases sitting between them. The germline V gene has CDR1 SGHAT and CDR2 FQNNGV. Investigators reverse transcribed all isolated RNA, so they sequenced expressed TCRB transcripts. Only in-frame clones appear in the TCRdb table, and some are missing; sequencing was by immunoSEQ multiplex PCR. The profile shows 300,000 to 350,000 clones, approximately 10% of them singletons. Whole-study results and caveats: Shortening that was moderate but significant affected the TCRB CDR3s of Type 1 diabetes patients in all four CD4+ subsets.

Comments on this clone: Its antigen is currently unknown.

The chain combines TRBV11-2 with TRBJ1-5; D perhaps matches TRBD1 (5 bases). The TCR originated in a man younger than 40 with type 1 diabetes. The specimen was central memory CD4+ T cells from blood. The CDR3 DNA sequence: TGTGCCAGCAGCTTAGAGGGCAGGGCAGGTCAGCCCCAGCATTTT. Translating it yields CASSLEGRAGQPQHF.